The following is a T cell receptor beta chain sequence with its context. Its cognate antigen is unknown. Germline values: CDR1 SGHVS, CDR2 FNYEAQ. V shed 6 bases and J shed 4 bases, with 15 bases lying between them. The CDR3 loop spans 15 amino acids. This sample is drawn from a study of response to subunit inactivated influenza vaccine. TCRdb independently ran MiXCR on the RT-PCR reads; one entry per CDR3 protein. Seen here are 650,000 or so distinct CDR3 sequences, around 13% observed once, and the top ten hold roughly 7.6%. Whole-study findings and limits: Only a handful of new T cells, the authors suggested, are recruited with each seasonal influenza vaccination.

The source is a man aged 50 or older who received an inactivated influenza vaccine. The sample was PBMCs from blood, taken less than 15 days before vaccination. The chain couples TRBV7-6 to TRBJ2-2; D assignment may be TRBD1 or TRBD2 (5 bases each). In nucleotides, the CDR3 is TGTGCCAGCAGTCTCGGGATAGACAGCACCGGGGAGCTGTTTTTT. Translating gives CASSLGIDSTGELFF.